This T cell receptor (beta chain) was sequenced for a study of blood T cell repertoires in COVID-19. The ends lost 3 bases at V and 7 bases at J; junction bases unmatched: 7. The CDR3 is made up of 14 amino acids. Germline CDR1 reads LGHDT; CDR2 reads YNNKEL (reference sequence). Original methodology: Using reference gene primer amplification, nucleated cell counts were estimated. This table comes from immunoSEQ multiplex PCR, and its TCRdb copy is limited to in-frame clones, with some not included. That table supplies the V and J calls and clone size; D and trimming were determined from the DNA. The sample carries tens of thousands of clones, around 88% recorded once.

Sequenced material: peripheral blood. The chain is built from TRBV3-1 (or the pseudogene TRBV3-2) and TRBJ1-2; 8 nucleotides agree with TRBD1. The origin of this receptor is a woman aged 70-85 years with active COVID-19. CDR3 protein: CASSHRDRGAGYTF. CDR3 nucleotides: TGTGCCAGCAGCCACCGAGACAGGGGAGCTGGCTACACCTTC.